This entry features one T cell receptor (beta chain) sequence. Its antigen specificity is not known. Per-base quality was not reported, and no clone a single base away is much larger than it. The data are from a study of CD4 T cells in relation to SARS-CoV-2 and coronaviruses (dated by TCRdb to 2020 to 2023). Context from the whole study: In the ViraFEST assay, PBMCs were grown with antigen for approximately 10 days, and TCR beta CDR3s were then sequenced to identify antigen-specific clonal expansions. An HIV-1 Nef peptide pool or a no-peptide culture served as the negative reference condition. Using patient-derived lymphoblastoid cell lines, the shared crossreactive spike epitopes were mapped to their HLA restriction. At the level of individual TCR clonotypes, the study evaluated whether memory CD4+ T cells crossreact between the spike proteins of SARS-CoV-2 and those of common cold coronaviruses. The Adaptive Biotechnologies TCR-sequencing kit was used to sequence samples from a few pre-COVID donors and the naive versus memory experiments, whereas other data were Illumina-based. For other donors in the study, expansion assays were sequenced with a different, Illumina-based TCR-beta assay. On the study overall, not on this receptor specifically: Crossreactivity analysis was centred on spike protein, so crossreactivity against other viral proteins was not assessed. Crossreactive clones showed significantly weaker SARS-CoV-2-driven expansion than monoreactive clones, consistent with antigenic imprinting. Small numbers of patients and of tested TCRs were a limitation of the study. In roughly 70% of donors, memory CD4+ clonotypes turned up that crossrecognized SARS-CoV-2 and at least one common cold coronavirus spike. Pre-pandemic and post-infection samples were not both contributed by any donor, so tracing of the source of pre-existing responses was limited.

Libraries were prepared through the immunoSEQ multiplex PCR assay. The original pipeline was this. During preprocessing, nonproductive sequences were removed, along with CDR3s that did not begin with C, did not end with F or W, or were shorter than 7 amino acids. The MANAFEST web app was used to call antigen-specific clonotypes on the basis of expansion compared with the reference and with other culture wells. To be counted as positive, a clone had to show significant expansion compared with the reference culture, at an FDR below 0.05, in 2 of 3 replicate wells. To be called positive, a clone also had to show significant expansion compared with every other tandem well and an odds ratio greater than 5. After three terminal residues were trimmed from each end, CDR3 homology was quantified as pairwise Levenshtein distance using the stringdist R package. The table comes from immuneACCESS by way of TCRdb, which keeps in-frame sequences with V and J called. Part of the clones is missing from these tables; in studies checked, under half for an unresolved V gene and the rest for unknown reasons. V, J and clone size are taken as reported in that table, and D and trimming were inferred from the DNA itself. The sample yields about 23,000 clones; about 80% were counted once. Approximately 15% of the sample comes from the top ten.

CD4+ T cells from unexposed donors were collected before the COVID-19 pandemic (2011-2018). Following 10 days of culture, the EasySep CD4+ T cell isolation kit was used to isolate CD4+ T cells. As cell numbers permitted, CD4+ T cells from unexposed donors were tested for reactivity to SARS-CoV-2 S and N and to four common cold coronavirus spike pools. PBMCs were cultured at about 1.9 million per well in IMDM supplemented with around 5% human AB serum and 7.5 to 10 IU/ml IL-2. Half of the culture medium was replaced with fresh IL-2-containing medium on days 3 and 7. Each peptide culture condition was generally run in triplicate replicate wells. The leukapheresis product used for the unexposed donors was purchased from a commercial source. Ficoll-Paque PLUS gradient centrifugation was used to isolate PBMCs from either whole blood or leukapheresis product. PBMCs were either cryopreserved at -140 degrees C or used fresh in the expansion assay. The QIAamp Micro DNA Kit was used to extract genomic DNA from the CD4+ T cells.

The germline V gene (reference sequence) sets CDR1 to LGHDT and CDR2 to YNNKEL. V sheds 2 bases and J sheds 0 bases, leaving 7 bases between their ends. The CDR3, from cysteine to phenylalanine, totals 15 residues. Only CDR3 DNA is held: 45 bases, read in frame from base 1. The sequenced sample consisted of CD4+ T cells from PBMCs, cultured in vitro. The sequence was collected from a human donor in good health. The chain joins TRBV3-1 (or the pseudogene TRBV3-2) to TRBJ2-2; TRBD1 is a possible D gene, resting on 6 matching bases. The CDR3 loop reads CASSQWTANTGELFF. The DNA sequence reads TGTGCCAGCAGCCAATGGACAGCGAACACCGGGGAGCTGTTTTTT.